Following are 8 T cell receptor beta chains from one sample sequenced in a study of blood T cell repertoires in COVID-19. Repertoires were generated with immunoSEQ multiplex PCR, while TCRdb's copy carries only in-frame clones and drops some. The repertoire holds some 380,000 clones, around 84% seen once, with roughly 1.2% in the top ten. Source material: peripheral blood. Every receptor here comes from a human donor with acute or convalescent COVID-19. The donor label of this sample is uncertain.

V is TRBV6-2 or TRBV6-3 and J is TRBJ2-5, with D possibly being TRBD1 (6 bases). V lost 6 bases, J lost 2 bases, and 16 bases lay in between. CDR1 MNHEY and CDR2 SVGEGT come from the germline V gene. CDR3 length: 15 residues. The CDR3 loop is CASSTGQTLQETQYF. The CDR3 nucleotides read TGTGCCAGCAGCACTGGACAGACGTTGCAAGAGACCCAGTACTTC.

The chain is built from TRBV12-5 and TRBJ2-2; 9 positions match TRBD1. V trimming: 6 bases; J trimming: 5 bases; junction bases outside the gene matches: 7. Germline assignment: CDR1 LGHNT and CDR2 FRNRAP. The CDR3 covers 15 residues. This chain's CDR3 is CASGPNRGPTGELFF. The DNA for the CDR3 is TGTGCTAGTGGCCCTAACAGGGGGCCGACCGGGGAGCTGTTTTTT.

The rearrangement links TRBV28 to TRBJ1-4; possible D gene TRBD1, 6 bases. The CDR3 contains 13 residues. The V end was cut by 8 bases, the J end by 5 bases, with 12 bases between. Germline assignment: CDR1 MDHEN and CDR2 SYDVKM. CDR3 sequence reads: CASSEGGNEKLFF. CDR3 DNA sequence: TGTGCCAGCTCGGAGGGGGGGAATGAAAAACTGTTTTTT.

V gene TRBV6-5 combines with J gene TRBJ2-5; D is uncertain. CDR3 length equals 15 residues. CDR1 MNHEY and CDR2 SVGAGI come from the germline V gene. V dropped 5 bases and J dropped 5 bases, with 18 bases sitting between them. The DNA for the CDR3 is TGTGCCAGCAGTCTCGCGATCAACTTATTGGAGACCCAGTACTTC. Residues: CASSLAINLLETQYF.

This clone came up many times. CDR3 loop: CASGPGGSGELFF. The DNA of the CDR3 is TGTGCCAGCGGGCCCGGAGGGTCCGGGGAGCTGTTTTTT. V gene TRBV12-3 or TRBV12-4 combines with J gene TRBJ2-2, with a possible D match to TRBD2 (6 bases). This CDR3 is 13 amino acids long. V was cut by 8 bases and J by 6 bases, with 13 bases left in between.

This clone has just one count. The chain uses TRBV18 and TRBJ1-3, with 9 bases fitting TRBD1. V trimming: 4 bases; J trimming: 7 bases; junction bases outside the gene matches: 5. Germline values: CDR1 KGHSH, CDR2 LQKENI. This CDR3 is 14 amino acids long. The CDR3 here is CASSHGTGFNTIYF. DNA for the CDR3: TGTGCCAGCTCACACGGGACAGGGTTCAACACCATATATTTT.

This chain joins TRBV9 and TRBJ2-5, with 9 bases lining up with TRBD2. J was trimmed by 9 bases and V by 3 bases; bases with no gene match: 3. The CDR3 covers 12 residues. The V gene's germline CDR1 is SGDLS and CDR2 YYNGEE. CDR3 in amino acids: CASSAGGGAQYF. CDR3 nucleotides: TGTGCCAGCAGCGCCGGCGGGGGGGCCCAGTACTTC.

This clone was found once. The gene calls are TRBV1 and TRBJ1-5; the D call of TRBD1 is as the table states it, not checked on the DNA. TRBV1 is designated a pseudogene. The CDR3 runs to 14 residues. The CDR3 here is CTSSPRQYSPAQHF. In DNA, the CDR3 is TGCACCAGCAGCCCAAGACAGTATTCCCCCGCCCAGCATTTT.